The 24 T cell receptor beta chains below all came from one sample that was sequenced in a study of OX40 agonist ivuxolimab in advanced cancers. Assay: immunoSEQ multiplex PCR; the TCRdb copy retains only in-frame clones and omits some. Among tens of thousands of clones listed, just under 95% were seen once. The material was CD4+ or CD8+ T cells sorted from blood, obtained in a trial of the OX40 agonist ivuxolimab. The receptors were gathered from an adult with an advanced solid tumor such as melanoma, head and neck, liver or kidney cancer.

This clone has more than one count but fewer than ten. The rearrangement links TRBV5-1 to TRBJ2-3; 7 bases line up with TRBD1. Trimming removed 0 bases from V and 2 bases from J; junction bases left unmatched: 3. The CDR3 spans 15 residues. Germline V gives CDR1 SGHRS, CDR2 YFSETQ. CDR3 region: CASSLGGQLTDTQYF. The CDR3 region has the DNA TGCGCCAGCAGCTTGGGGGGACAGCTCACAGATACGCAGTATTTT.

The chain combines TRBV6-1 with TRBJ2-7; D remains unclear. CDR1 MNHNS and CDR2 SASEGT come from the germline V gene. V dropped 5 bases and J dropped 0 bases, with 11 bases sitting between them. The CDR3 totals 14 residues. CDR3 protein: CASSPDFYSYEQYF. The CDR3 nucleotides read TGTGCCAGCAGTCCCGACTTCTACTCCTACGAGCAGTACTTC.

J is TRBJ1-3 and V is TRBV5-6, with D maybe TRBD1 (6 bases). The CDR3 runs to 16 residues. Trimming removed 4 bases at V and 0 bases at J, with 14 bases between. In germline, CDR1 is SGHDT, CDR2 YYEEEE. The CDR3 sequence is CASSINRGLSGNTIYF. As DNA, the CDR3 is TGTGCCAGCAGCATAAACCGGGGGCTCTCTGGAAACACCATATATTTT.

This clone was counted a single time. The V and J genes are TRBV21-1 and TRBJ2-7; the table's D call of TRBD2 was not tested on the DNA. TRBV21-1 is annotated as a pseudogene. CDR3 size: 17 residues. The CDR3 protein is CASSKDPMRERPGEQYF. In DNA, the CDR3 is TGTGCCAGCAGCAAAGACCCAATGAGGGAACGGCCGGGCGAGCAGTACTTC.

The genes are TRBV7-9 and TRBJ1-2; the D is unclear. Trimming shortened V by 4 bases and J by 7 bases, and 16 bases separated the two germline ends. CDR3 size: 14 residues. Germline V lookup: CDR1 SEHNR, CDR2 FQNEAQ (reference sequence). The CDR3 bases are TGTGCCAGCAGCTCGTTCCTGGGAGATCGTGGCTACACCTTC. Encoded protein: CASSSFLGDRGYTF.

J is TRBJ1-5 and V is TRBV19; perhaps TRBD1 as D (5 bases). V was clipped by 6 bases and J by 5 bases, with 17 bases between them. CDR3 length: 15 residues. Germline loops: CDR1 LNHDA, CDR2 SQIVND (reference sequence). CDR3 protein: CASRNPGRADQPQHF. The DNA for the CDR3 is TGTGCCAGTAGAAACCCGGGCAGGGCAGATCAGCCCCAGCATTTT.

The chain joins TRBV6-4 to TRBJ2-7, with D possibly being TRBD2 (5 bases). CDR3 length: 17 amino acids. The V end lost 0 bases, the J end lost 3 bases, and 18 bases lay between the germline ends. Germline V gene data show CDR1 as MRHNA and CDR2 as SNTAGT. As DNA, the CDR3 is TGTGCCAGCAGTGACTCGGGATTGGCAGCACGGGGCTACGAGCAGTACTTC. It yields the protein CASSDSGLAARGYEQYF.

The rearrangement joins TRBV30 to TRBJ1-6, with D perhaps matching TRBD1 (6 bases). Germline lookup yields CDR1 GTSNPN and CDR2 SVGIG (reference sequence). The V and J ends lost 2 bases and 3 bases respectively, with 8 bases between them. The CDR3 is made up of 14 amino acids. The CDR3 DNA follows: TGTGCCTGGAGTCCGGGACACTATAATTCACCCCTCCACTTT. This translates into CAWSPGHYNSPLHF.

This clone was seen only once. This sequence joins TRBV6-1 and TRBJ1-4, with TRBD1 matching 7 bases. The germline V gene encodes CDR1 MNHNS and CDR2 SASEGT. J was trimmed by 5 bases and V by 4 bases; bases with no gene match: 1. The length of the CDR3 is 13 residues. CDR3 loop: CASSGTGNEKLFF. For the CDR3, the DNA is TGTGCCAGCAGTGGGACAGGAAATGAAAAACTGTTTTTT.

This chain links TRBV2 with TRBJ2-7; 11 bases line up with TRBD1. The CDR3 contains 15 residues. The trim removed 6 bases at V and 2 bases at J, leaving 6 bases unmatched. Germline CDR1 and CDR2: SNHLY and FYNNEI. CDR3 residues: CASRAPGQGAYEQYF. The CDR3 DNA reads TGTGCCAGCAGGGCCCCGGGACAGGGGGCCTACGAGCAGTACTTC.

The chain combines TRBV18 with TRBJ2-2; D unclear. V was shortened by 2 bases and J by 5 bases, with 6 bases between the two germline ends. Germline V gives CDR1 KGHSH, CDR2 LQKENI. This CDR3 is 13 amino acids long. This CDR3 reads CASSPEQTGELFF. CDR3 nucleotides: TGTGCCAGCTCACCAGAACAGACCGGGGAGCTGTTTTTT.

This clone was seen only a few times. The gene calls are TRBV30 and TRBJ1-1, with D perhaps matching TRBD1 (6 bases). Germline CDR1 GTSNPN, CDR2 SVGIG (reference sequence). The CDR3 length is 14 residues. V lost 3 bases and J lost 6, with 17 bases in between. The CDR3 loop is CAWRKSRGSAEAFF. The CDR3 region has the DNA TGTGCCTGGAGGAAATCCAGGGGTTCGGCTGAAGCTTTCTTT.

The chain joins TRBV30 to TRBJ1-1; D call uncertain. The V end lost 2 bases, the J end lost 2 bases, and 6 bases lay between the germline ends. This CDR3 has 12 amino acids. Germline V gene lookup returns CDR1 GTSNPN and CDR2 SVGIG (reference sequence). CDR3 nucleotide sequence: TGTGCCTGGAGTAAGACTAACACTGAAGCTTTCTTT. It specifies CAWSKTNTEAFF.

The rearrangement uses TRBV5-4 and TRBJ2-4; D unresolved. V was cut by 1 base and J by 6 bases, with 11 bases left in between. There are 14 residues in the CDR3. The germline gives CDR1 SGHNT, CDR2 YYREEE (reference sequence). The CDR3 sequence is CASSLFGQRNIQYF. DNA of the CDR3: TGTGCCAGCAGCTTGTTCGGGCAGAGAAACATTCAGTACTTC.

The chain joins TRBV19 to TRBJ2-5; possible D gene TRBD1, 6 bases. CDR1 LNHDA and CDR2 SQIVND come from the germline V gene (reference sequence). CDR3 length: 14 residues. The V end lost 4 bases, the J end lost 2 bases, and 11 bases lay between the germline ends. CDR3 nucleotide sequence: TGTGCCAGTAGTACTACAGGGATTCAAGAGACCCAGTACTTC. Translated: CASSTTGIQETQYF.

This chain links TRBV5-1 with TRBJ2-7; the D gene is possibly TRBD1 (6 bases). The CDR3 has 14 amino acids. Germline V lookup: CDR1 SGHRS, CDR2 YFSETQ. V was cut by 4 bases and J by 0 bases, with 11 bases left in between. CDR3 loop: CASSAGQSSYEQYF. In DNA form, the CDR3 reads TGCGCCAGCAGCGCTGGACAGTCCTCCTACGAGCAGTACTTC.

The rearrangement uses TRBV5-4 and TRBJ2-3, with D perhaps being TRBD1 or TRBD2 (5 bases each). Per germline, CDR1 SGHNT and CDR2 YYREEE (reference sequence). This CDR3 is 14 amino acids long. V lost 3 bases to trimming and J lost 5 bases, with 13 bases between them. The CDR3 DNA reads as TGTGCCAGCAGCTGGGGCTCCCGGGGAGATACGCAGTATTTT. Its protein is CASSWGSRGDTQYF.

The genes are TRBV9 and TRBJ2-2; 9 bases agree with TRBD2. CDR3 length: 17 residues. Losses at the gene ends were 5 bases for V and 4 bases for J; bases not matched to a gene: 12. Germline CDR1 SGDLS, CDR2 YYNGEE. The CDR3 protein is CASSEGKTSGLTGELFF. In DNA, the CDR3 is TGTGCCAGCAGTGAAGGAAAGACTAGCGGACTCACCGGGGAGCTGTTTTTT.

The CDR3 here is CASSFPGQVYGYTF. The CDR3, as DNA: TGTGCCAGCAGCTTTCCGGGACAGGTCTATGGCTACACCTTC. This chain connects TRBV5-4 to TRBJ1-2; 8 nucleotides align to TRBD1. V shed 2 bases, J shed 4 bases, and the junction held 4 bases outside the gene matches. The germline V gene encodes CDR1 SGHNT and CDR2 YYREEE (reference sequence). This CDR3 has 14 amino acids.

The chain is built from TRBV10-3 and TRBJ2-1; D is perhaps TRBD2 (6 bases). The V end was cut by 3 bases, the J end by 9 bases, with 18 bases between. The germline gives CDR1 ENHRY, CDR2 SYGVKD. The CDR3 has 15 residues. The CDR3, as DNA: TGTGCCATCAGTGAATTGGCGGGATGGCTTTCTGAGCAGTTCTTC. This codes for CAISELAGWLSEQFF.

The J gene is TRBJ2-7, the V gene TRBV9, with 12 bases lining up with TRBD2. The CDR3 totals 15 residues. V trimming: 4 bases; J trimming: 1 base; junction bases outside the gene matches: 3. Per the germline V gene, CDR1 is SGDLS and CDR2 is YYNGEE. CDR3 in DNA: TGTGCCAGCAGCCGGACTAGCGGGGTTTCCTACGAGCAGTACTTC. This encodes CASSRTSGVSYEQYF.

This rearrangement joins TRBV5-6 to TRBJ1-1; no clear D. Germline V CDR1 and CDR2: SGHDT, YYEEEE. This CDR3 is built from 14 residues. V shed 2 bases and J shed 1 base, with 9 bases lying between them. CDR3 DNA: TGTGCCAGCAGCTTCGGCAGGCCGAACACTGAAGCTTTCTTT. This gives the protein CASSFGRPNTEAFF. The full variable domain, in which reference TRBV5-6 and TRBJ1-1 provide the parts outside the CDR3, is DAGVTQSPTHLIKTRGQQVTLRCSPKSGHDTVSWYQQALGQGPQFIFQYYEEEERQRGNFPDRFSGHQFPNYSSELNVNALLLGDSALYLCASSFGRPNTEAFFGQGTRLTVV.

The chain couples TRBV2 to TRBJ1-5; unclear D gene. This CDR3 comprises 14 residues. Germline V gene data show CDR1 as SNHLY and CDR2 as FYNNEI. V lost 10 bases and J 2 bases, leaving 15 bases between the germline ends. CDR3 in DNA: TGTGCCACCTCCAGAGACCGGGGCAATCAGCCCCAGCATTTT. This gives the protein CATSRDRGNQPQHF.

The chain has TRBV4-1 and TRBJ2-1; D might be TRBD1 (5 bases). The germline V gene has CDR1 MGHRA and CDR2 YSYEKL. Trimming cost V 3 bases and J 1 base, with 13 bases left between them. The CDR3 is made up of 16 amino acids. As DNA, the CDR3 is TGCGCCAGCAGCCAGGGTCCCCAGGGATCCTACAATGAGCAGTTCTTC. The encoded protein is CASSQGPQGSYNEQFF.